This T cell receptor beta chain was observed in a study of shared clonotypes between healthy human individuals (dated by TCRdb to about 2020). For context, the study as a whole: Two women and a few men aged 18 to 49 years were included in the cohort. To increase sequencing depth and limit assay-specific biases, TCR repertoire library preparation and sequencing were carried out by different laboratories using diverse techniques. The study deeply sequenced blood TCR repertoires of five healthy adults to estimate repertoire size and the extent of clonotype sharing between individuals. Per donor, leukapheresis produced somewhere between about 0.85 and 10 billion PBMCs. The study at large found these results: Only blood was sampled, and tissue TCR repertoires likely differ from those in blood. The genetic and exposure-history diversity represented was limited by the small number of donors. Based on pairwise subsampling, the degree of clonotype sharing among donors was expected to be affected by sequencing depth.

Donors were healthy HIV-negative adults with no recently reported acute infections or vaccinations. Every donor was a Caucasian adult living in Nashville, Tennessee, USA. For unsorted samples, some 87 million PBMCs were counted, and genomic DNA was extracted using the QIAamp DNA Blood Mini kit. Blood was collected by leukapheresis, and PBMCs were isolated by Ficoll-Histopaque density gradient centrifugation and then cryopreserved in liquid nitrogen vapor phase. Using the deep immunoSEQ assay, TCR CDR3 regions were amplified from genomic DNA by multiplex PCR. For each cell subset, the extracted genomic DNA was distributed evenly across all wells of several immunoSEQ 96-well plates, and each plate served as one replicate. For unsorted PBMC, about 300 ng of genomic DNA, equivalent to around 30,000 T cell genomes, went into each replicate PCR. Ten immunoSEQ deep assay plates were used to sequence unsorted PBMC genomic DNA. Purified libraries were measured with a Qubit 3.0 fluorometer, size-checked on a Bioanalyzer 2100, and measured again with the KAPA Library Quantification kit. Each immunoSEQ 96-well plate was sequenced on its own single-read 150-cycle Illumina NextSeq 550 flow cell. Concerning the study's data processing: Because only junctional sequences without quality scores were contained in the immunoSEQ output, filtering matching that applied to full-length reads could not be performed. Sequences were annotated with PyIR, a Python wrapper for IgBLAST v1.9, and V/J genes and CDR3 were assigned using IMGT germline references. Reads with weak V/J assignments (E-value above 1e-6), missing CDR3, stop codons, out-of-frame junctions, or ambiguous translated residues were removed. V3J clonotypes were defined by identical inferred V gene, J gene, and CDR3 amino acid sequence. Percentage overlap between repertoires was computed as shared unique clonotypes divided by the size of the smaller repertoire. Richness of each repertoire was evaluated using RTK rarefaction, the Chao1 estimator, and Recon v2.1 estimates of unobserved clonotypes. In TCRdb, the immuneACCESS table is reduced to in-frame sequences with V and J assigned. These tables do not hold every clone; where another copy was compared, an unresolved V gene accounts for under half, and the others remain unexplained. The V and J calls and the clone size are those of that table, but D and trimming were determined from the DNA. This sample is represented by around 510,000 clones; around 78% of them were singletons. The top ten hold 12% of the sample.

The germline V gene specifies MNHNS as CDR1 and SASEGT as CDR2. The CDR3 runs 13 amino acids, cysteine and phenylalanine included. The read is trimmed to its CDR3 DNA, 39 bases read in frame from base 1. For this chain, trimming is 6 bases at the V end and 7 bases at the J end, and the number of junction bases without a gene match is 7. As concerns this clone: The antigen it recognizes is unknown. No quality values exist for individual bases; no much larger clone is one base distant.

The rearrangement combines TRBV6-1 with TRBJ1-2; 8 bases in the middle match TRBD1. The receptor's source is a woman aged 40 to 55 in good health. Some clones in this sample may be carry-over from other donors' samples. The specimen was PBMCs. This receptor carries the CDR3 CASRADRGGGYTF. The sequence in DNA is TGTGCCAGCAGGGCCGACAGGGGAGGTGGCTACACCTTC.